A single sample is the source of the 5 T cell receptor beta chains below, sequenced in a study of blood T cell repertoires in COVID-19. This table comes from immunoSEQ multiplex PCR, and its TCRdb copy is limited to in-frame clones, with some not included. The sample contains roughly 290,000 clones, around 87% of which appear only once. Sample: peripheral blood. These TCRs come from a woman in her fifties or sixties who had recovered from COVID-19.

The chain couples TRBV7-7 to TRBJ1-5, with D unclear. CDR3 length equals 13 residues. Germline V gene data show CDR1 as SSHAT and CDR2 as FNYEAQ (reference sequence). V lost 1 base and J 4 bases, leaving 5 bases between the germline ends. CDR3 amino acids: CASSLDRNQPQHF. CDR3 nucleotide sequence: TGTGCCAGCAGCTTAGACAGAAATCAGCCCCAGCATTTT.

This clone has more than one count but fewer than ten. The J gene is TRBJ1-1, the V gene TRBV2; 10 nucleotides align to TRBD1. J gave up 4 bases and V 7 bases, and 6 bases lay outside the gene matches. Germline loops: CDR1 SNHLY, CDR2 FYNNEI. This CDR3 has 14 residues. CDR3 nucleotides: TGTGCCAGCAAGGCGGGACAGGGGTCCACTGAAGCTTTCTTT. Its protein is CASKAGQGSTEAFF. The whole variable domain, remainder taken from reference TRBV2 and TRBJ1-1, is EPEVTQTPSHQVTQMGQEVILRCVPISNHLYFYWYRQILGQKVEFLVSFYNNEISEKSEIFDDQFSVERPDGSNFTLKIRSTKLEDSAMYFCASKAGQGSTEAFFGQGTRLTVV.

This chain joins TRBV4-2 and TRBJ1-5; 7 bases map to TRBD1. This CDR3 spans 15 amino acids. Germline-derived CDR1 and CDR2 are LGHNA and YNFKEQ. J lost 5 bases, V lost 0 bases, and 4 bases had no gene match. Here the CDR3 reads CASSQDRQGYQPQHF. The CDR3 DNA follows: TGTGCCAGCAGCCAAGATCGACAGGGCTATCAGCCCCAGCATTTT.

This clone occurred a few times. The rearrangement joins TRBV30 to TRBJ1-4, with D hard to call. This CDR3 has 14 residues. Germline values: CDR1 GTSNPN, CDR2 SVGIG (reference sequence). V gave up 5 bases and J gave up 5 bases, with 15 bases separating them. CDR3 coding DNA: TGTGCCTGGTCTCCCGGTGCCTTGAATGAAAAACTGTTTTTT. Its protein product is CAWSPGALNEKLFF. The entire variable domain, with the rest obtained from reference TRBV30 and TRBJ1-4, is as follows: SQTIHQWPATLVQPVGSPLSLECTVEGTSNPNLYWYRQAAGRGLQLLFYSVGIGQISSEVPQNLSASRPQDRQFILSSKKLLLSDSGFYLCAWSPGALNEKLFFGSGTQLSVL.

The chain employs TRBV30 and TRBJ1-1; TRBD1 is a possible D gene (5 bases). CDR1 and CDR2 (germline): GTSNPN, SVGIG (reference sequence). The CDR3 is 15 residues long. Trimming shortened V by 8 bases and J by 0 bases, and 19 bases separated the two germline ends. The CDR3 region has the DNA TGTGCCCCTAGCGCGGGGGGGAAGGTGAACACTGAAGCTTTCTTT. Translation: CAPSAGGKVNTEAFF.